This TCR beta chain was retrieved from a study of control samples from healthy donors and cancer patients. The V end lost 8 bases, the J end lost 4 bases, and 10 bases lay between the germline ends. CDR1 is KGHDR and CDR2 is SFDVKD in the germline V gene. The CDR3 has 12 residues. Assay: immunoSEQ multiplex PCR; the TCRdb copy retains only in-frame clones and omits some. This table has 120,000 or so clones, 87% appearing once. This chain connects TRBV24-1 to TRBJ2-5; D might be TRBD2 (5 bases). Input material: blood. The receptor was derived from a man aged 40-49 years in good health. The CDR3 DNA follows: TGTGCCACCATGGACGCGGGAGAGACCCAGTACTTC. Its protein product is CATMDAGETQYF.